This T cell receptor beta chain was sequenced during a study of Graves' ophthalmopathy and Graves' hyperthyroidism. V was pared by 0 bases and J by 9 bases, with 15 bases between. Germline CDR1 and CDR2: MGHRA and YSYEKL. The CDR3 is 14 residues long. Study-level findings and limits: Prediction of ophthalmopathy progression reached 70.59% sensitivity and about 72% specificity.

As the template, RNA transcripts were used to amplify TCR beta CDR3 regions. The first round was an RT-PCR with HTBI primers, and the second round was a multiplex PCR. TCRdb reprocessed the multiplex PCR reads via MiXCR and lists one record per CDR3 protein. The top ten hold approximately 9.8% of the sample, which has about 480,000 distinct CDR3 sequences, approximately 15% seen once. This clonotype was counted many times. Its antigen remains unidentified. This receptor was taken from a woman aged 25 to 39 with Graves' ophthalmopathy. J is TRBJ2-7 and V is TRBV4-1, with D perhaps TRBD1 (6 bases). Sequenced input: blood. The CDR3 coding sequence is TGCGCCAGCAGCCAAGAATGGACAGCGACGAGGCAGTACTTC. This codes for CASSQEWTATRQYF.